The rows below give T cell receptor beta chains drawn from one sample of a study of glioma-infiltrating T cells. TCRdb re-analysed the multiplex PCR reads in MiXCR, keeping a single row per CDR3 protein. The sample lists 150,000 to 200,000 distinct CDR3 sequences, around 30% occurring once. Material: glioma tissue, nonneoplastic brain tissue, or PBMCs (not recorded which). The origin of the receptors is a human donor with low-grade glioma or glioblastoma, undergoing nonglioma brain surgery, or in good health (not recorded which). Both conserved end residues are part of each CDR3. Each record gives: D gene, CDR3 length, J gene, clone size, V gene, CDR3 protein, CDR3 DNA. D genes are given only for firm matches. Some rows mark clone size as missing; the rest say once, few, many or name a class of expanded clone.

>TRBD2|14|TRBJ2-7|many|TRBV20-1
CSARGSSGIYEQYF
TGCAGTGCTAGAGGTTCTAGCGGTATTTACGAGCAGTACTTC
>TRBD2|14|TRBJ2-1|many|TRBV3-1
CASSQATSGSEQFF
TGTGCCAGCAGCCAAGCCACTAGCGGGAGTGAGCAGTTCTTC
>NA|13|TRBJ2-1|many|TRBV4-2
CASSQDRRGEQFF
TGTGCCAGCAGCCAAGATCGGCGAGGTGAGCAGTTCTTC
>NA|15|TRBJ1-4|many|TRBV7-2
CASSSSAQGTEKLFF
TGTGCCAGCAGCTCTAGTGCACAGGGAACTGAAAAACTGTTTTTT
>TRBD1|18|TRBJ1-3|NA|TRBV9
CASSATATGANSGNTIYF
TGTGCCAGCAGCGCAACGGCAACAGGGGCTAACTCTGGAAACACCATATATTTT
>TRBD1|13|TRBJ2-2|many|TRBV2
CATQGISTGELFF
TGTGCCACACAGGGGATCAGCACCGGGGAGCTGTTTTTT
>TRBD2|19|TRBJ2-3|many|TRBV4-1
CASSLPGLAGRPGTDTQYF
TGCGCCAGCAGCCTTCCGGGACTAGCGGGACGTCCCGGCACAGATACGCAGTATTTT
>NA|12|TRBJ2-1|few|TRBV12-3/TRBV12-4
CASSNNYNEQFF
TGTGCCAGCAGCAACAACTACAATGAGCAGTTCTTC
>TRBD2|14|TRBJ2-1|many|TRBV28
CASTSGRAGGEQFF
TGTGCCAGCACTAGCGGGAGGGCCGGGGGTGAGCAGTTCTTC
>NA|14|TRBJ1-1|NA|TRBV19
CASSIYMGDTEAFF
TGTGCCAGTAGTATTTACATGGGGGACACTGAAGCTTTCTTT
>NA|12|TRBJ2-7|few|TRBV12-3/TRBV12-4
CASSPQGGEQYF
TGTGCCAGCAGTCCTCAGGGTGGCGAGCAGTACTTC
>NA|17|TRBJ2-1|NA|TRBV6-1
CPSSSPLDGSSYNEQFF
TGTCCCAGCAGCTCTCCACTGGATGGAAGCTCCTACAATGAGCAGTTCTTC
>TRBD2|14|TRBJ2-7|many|TRBV20-1
CSARSLAGVYEQYF
TGCAGTGCTAGAAGTCTAGCGGGAGTTTACGAGCAGTACTTC
>NA|13|TRBJ2-7|many|TRBV15
CATSRDLGDEQYF
TGTGCCACCAGCAGAGATCTCGGGGACGAGCAGTACTTC
>NA|19|TRBJ2-6|NA|TRBV2
CATLKGPGEFVSGANVLTF
TGTGCCACCCTTAAGGGGCCCGGGGAATTCGTCTCTGGGGCCAACGTCCTGACTTTC
>NA|13|TRBJ2-1|few|TRBV5-1
CASNVGTGDEQFF
TGCGCCAGCAACGTGGGAACGGGGGATGAGCAGTTCTTC
>NA|15|TRBJ1-3|NA|TRBV30
CAWSTTQGSGNTIYF
TGTGCCTGGAGTACGACTCAGGGCAGTGGAAACACCATATATTTT
>TRBD2|17|TRBJ2-1|NA|TRBV5-4
CASSLGGRGSLSNEQFF
TGTGCCAGCAGCTTGGGGGGTCGCGGGAGTCTTAGCAATGAGCAGTTCTTC
>NA|14|TRBJ1-1|many|TRBV5-4
CASRRDSRTTEAFF
TGTGCCAGCCGCCGTGACAGCCGAACAACTGAAGCTTTCTTT
>NA|14|TRBJ2-2|few|TRBV29-1
CSVEDLGGHGELFF
TGCAGCGTTGAAGATCTGGGGGGCCACGGGGAGCTGTTTTTT
>TRBD1|15|TRBJ2-5|NA|TRBV28
CASTLTPGQQETQYF
TGTGCCAGCACCCTAACCCCGGGACAGCAAGAGACCCAGTACTTC
>NA|14|TRBJ2-7|NA|TRBV4-1
CASSQGIGSYEQYF
TGCGCCAGCAGCCAAGGTATAGGAAGCTACGAGCAGTACTTC
>NA|16|TRBJ2-1|many|TRBV4-3
CASSQDLDSGNNEQFF
TGCGCCAGCAGCCAAGATCTGGATAGCGGAAACAATGAGCAGTTCTTC
>NA|13|TRBJ2-7|NA|TRBV18
CASSPREGAEQYF
TGTGCCAGCTCACCACGTGAGGGAGCCGAGCAGTACTTC
>NA|12|TRBJ2-1|many|TRBV24-1
CATSDLGDREFF
TGTGCCACCAGTGATTTGGGGGACCGAGAGTTCTTC
>TRBD2|16|TRBJ2-2|many|TRBV2
CASSPMGTTNTGELFF
TGTGCCAGCAGTCCCATGGGGACTACGAACACCGGGGAGCTGTTTTTT
>NA|13|TRBJ1-4|many|TRBV29-1
CSVGNSNNEKLFF
TGCAGCGTTGGGAACAGTAATAATGAAAAACTGTTTTTT
>TRBD2|12|TRBJ2-7|NA|TRBV6-9
CVSSSPGGEQYF
TGTGTTAGCAGTTCTCCGGGGGGGGAACAGTACTTC
>TRBD1|17|TRBJ2-1|many|TRBV24-1
CATSDLDRGDSYNEQFF
TGTGCCACCAGTGATTTAGACAGGGGGGACTCCTACAATGAGCAGTTCTTC
>NA|14|TRBJ2-1|many|TRBV11-1
CASSLALGGSEQFF
TGTGCCAGCAGCTTAGCGCTAGGGGGGAGTGAGCAGTTCTTC
>TRBD2|14|TRBJ2-5|many|TRBV2
CASSAMAGGGTQYF
TGTGCCAGCAGTGCAATGGCGGGAGGCGGGACCCAGTACTTC
>TRBD2|13|TRBJ2-7|many|TRBV29-1
CSVDIPGGYEQYF
TGCAGCGTTGACATCCCGGGGGGATACGAGCAGTACTTC
>NA|15|TRBJ2-7|many|TRBV18
CASSPSGQAAYEQYF
TGTGCCAGCTCACCAAGCGGGCAGGCCGCCTACGAGCAGTACTTC